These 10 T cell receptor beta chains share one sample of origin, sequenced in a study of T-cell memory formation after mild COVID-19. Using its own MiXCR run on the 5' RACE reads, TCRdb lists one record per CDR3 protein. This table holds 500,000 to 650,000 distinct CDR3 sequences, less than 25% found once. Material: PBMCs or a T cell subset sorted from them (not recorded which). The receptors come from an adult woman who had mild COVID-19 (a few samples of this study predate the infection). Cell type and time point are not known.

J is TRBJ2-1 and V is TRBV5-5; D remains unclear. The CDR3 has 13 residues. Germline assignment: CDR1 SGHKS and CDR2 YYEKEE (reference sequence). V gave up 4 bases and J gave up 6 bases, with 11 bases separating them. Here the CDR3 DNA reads TGTGCCAGCAGCCCTTTCGGAAGCAATGAGCAGTTCTTC. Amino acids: CASSPFGSNEQFF.

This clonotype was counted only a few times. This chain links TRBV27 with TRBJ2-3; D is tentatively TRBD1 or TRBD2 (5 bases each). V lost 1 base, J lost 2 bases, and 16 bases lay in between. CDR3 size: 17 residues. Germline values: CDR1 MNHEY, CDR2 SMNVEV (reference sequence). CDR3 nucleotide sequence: TGTGCCAGCAGTTTATGGGGGATGAAGTCTAACACAGATACGCAGTATTTT. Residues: CASSLWGMKSNTDTQYF.

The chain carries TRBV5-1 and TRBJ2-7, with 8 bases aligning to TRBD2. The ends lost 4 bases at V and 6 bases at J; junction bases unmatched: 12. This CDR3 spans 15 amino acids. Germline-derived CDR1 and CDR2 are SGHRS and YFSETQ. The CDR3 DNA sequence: TGCGCCAGCAGCCCAGGGGTTAGCGGGGCAAGCGAGCAGTACTTC. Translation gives CASSPGVSGASEQYF.

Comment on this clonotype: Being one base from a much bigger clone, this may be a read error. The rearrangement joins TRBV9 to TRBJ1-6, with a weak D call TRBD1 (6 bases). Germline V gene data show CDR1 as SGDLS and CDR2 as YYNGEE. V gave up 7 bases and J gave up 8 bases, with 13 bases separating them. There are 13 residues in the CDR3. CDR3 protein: CASGGGAHSPLHF. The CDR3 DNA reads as TGTGCCAGCGGCGGGGGGGCTCATTCACCCCTCCACTTT. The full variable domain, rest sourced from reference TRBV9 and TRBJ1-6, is DSGVTQTPKHLITATGQRVTLRCSPRSGDLSVYWYQQSLDQGLQFLIQYYNGEERAKGNILERFSAQQFPDLHSELNLSSLELGDSALYFCASGGGAHSPLHFGNGTRLTVT.

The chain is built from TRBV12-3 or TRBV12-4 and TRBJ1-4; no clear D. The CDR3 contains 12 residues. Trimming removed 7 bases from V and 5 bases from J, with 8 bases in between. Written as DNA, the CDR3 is TGTGCCAGCACTCTTGGCAATGAAAAACTGTTTTTT. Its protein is CASTLGNEKLFF.

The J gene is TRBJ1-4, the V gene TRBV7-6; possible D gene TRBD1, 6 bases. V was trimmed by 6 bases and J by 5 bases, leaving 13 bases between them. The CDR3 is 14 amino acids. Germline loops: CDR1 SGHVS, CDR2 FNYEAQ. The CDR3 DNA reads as TGTGCCAGCAGTCCCGGACAGACGAATGAAAAACTGTTTTTT. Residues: CASSPGQTNEKLFF.

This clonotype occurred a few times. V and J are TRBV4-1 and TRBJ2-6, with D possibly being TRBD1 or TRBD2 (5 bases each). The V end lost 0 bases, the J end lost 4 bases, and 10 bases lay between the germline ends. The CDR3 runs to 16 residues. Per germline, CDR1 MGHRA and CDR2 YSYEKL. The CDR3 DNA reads TGCGCCAGCAGCCAAGATAGGGGACCCGGGGCCAACGTCCTGACTTTC. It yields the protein CASSQDRGPGANVLTF.

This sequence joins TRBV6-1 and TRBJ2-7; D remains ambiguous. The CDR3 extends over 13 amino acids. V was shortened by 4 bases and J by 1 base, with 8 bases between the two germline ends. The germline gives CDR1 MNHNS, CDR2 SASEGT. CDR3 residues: CASSAHESYEQYF. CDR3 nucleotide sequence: TGTGCCAGCAGTGCACACGAGTCCTACGAGCAGTACTTC.

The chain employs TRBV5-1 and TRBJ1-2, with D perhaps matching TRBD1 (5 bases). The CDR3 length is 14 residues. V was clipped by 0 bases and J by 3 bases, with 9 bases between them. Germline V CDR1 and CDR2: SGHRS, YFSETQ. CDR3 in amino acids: CASSLVGVDYGYTF. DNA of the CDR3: TGCGCCAGCAGCTTGGTAGGGGTAGACTATGGCTACACCTTC.

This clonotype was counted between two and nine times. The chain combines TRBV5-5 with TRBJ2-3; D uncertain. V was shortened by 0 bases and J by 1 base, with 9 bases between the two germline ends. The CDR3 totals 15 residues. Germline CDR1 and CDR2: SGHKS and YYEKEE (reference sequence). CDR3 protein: CASSLGSSGTDTQYF. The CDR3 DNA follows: TGTGCCAGCAGCTTGGGCTCCTCCGGCACAGATACGCAGTATTTT.